This T cell receptor beta chain was recorded in a study of blood T cell repertoires in COVID-19. Study in general: Acute-phase and convalescent COVID-19 samples originated in the United States, Italy and Spain. Sources were T cells, B-cell-depleted T cells, or PBMCs; the material itself was cDNA or gDNA.

Trimming removed 2 bases from V and 0 bases from J, with 11 bases in between. CDR3 length equals 17 residues. Looked up from germline, CDR1 is LGHNT and CDR2 is FRNRAP. This clone has just one count. As processed by the authors: Reference gene primer amplification gave nucleated cell count estimates. The repertoire was sequenced with immunoSEQ multiplex PCR; TCRdb's copy has only in-frame clones and lacks some. The DNA gave D and trimming, while V, J and clone size come from that table. Found here are roughly 250,000 clones, 70% to 90% of them singletons; the top ten hold 2.1%. This chain connects TRBV12-5 to TRBJ2-6; D unclear. The sequence was obtained from a woman in her forties who had recovered from COVID-19. Source material: peripheral blood. CDR3 bases: TGTGCTAGTGGTTTGCCTACCTTAAACTCTGGGGCCAACGTCCTGACTTTC. It translates to CASGLPTLNSGANVLTF.